The clone carrying this T cell receptor (beta chain) was recorded once. Its antigen is currently unknown. The germline CDR1 and CDR2 sequences are SGHTA and FQGTGA. Trimming pared 5 bases from V and 0 bases from J, leaving 10 bases between. This CDR3 comprises 14 residues. Use of 60 Vbeta and 13 Jbeta primers characterized the PCR. The assay was immunoSEQ multiplex PCR, and TCRdb's table has in-frame clones only and misses some. The sample holds roughly 290,000 clones, around 90% seen once. These data originate in a study of cytomegalovirus exposure and HLA in healthy donors. Study-wide results and caveats: In a later analysis, CMV-associated beta chains were mostly HLA-associated, it appeared. Reportedly, TCR beta sequences accurately predicted HLA-A and HLA-B alleles in most subjects.

This clonotype was sampled from a young woman in good health and CMV-seronegative. The chain links TRBV7-3 to TRBJ1-1; D possibly corresponds to TRBD1 (5 bases). The sequenced sample consisted of PBMCs. The CDR3 DNA is TGTGCCAGCAGCCCGGGACTGGTGAACACTGAAGCTTTCTTT. Translation gives CASSPGLVNTEAFF.